These 5 T cell receptor beta chains share one sample of origin, sequenced in a study of blood T cell repertoires in COVID-19. Data came from immunoSEQ multiplex PCR; TCRdb stores just in-frame clones and leaves some out. The sample carries over 100,000 clones, approximately 81% recorded once. The specimen was peripheral blood. The receptors were gathered from a woman of 80 years or more with acute or convalescent COVID-19.

The genes are TRBV20-1 and TRBJ2-1, with 8 bases aligning to TRBD2. CDR3 length equals 15 residues. Unmatched junction bases numbered 4, after V lost 3 bases and J lost 0 bases. The germline V gene encodes CDR1 DFQATT and CDR2 SNEGSKA (reference sequence). The CDR3 DNA reads TGCAGTGCTAGTCGGCGGGGGGTCTCCTACAATGAGCAGTTCTTC. Protein: CSASRRGVSYNEQFF.

The gene calls are TRBV18 and TRBJ1-2; TRBD1 matches at 9 bases. The trim removed 2 bases at V and 8 bases at J, leaving 15 bases unmatched. The CDR3 sequence is 17 residues long. Germline CDR1 reads KGHSH; CDR2 reads LQKENI. CDR3 coding DNA: TGTGCCAGCTCACCAGACGGACAGGGGTATTGGAAGGAGGGCTACACCTTC. Translating gives CASSPDGQGYWKEGYTF.

This clone was counted a single time. The V gene is TRBV19, the J gene TRBJ1-5; D is possibly TRBD1 (6 bases). Looked up from germline, CDR1 is LNHDA and CDR2 is SQIVND (reference sequence). V lost 2 bases to trimming and J lost 7 bases, with 21 bases between them. The CDR3 covers 17 residues. The DNA of the CDR3 is TGTGCCAGTAGTATAATAGGGATCGGAGGAAGGGGGCAGCCCCAGCATTTT. Amino acid sequence: CASSIIGIGGRGQPQHF.

The chain has TRBV7-9 and TRBJ1-1; tentatively, D is TRBD1 (5 bases). The V and J ends lost 5 bases and 0 bases respectively, with 10 bases between them. CDR1 is SEHNR, CDR2 FQNEAQ, per germline (reference sequence). The CDR3 runs 14 residues. The CDR3 region has the DNA TGTGCCAGCAGCCCCGGGGGTCTGAACACTGAAGCTTTCTTT. Protein product: CASSPGGLNTEAFF.

The chain has TRBV28 and TRBJ1-2, with D possibly TRBD1 on 6 matching bases. CDR3 size: 13 residues. V was pared by 11 bases and J by 1 base, with 14 bases between. CDR1 MDHEN and CDR2 SYDVKM come from the germline V gene. CDR3 region: CASWTALNYGYTF. DNA for the CDR3: TGTGCCTCTTGGACAGCCCTTAACTATGGCTACACCTTC.